This T cell receptor beta chain was obtained from a study of identical twins. Study-wide findings and caveats: Out-of-frame beta chain sequences displayed weaker excess sharing between twins.

Germline V gene lookup returns CDR1 SEHNR and CDR2 FQNEAQ (reference sequence). The J segment lost 1 base and the V segment lost 5 bases, leaving 4 bases of the junction unmatched. The CDR3 is 15 amino acids. TCRdb ran MiXCR on the 5' RACE reads and lists one entry per CDR3 protein. This sample has 1.5 million to 2 million distinct CDR3 sequences, with around 29% found just once. In regard to this clonotype: Its antigen is unidentified.

The gene calls are TRBV7-9 and TRBJ2-3, with 9 bases identical to TRBD2. The clonotype originates from a newborn girl in good health. Sequencing input: cord blood. The CDR3 nucleotides are TGTGCCAGCAGCGCTATAGCGGGGGGCACAGATACGCAGTATTTT. It translates to CASSAIAGGTDTQYF.